The rows below give T cell receptor beta chains drawn from one sample of a study of blood T cell repertoires in COVID-19. TCRdb's table, derived via immunoSEQ multiplex PCR, lists solely in-frame clones and lacks some. Among around 130,000 clones listed, 84% were seen once. Sequenced input: peripheral blood. The receptor source for this set is a human donor in a cohort sampled during active COVID-19. CDR3s include the opening cysteine and the closing phenylalanine or tryptophan. D genes are given only for firm matches. Not all rows give a size; the values are once, few, many and, for expanded clones, a class.

TRBV27	NA	TRBJ1-6	medium-sized	TGTGCCAGCCGTTCAGACTCTTCTTCACCCCTCCACTTT	CASRSDSSSPLHF
TRBV11-2	NA	TRBJ2-1	NA	TGTGCCAGCAGCTTAGTTCGGGGGATCAAAGGGAACTACAATGAGCAGTTCTTC	CASSLVRGIKGNYNEQFF
TRBV7-9	TRBD2	TRBJ2-5	NA	TGTGCCAGCAGCCGGACTAGCGGGGGGCCCCTCCAAGAGACCCAGTACTTC	CASSRTSGGPLQETQYF
TRBV19	TRBD2	TRBJ2-2	NA	TGTGCCAGTGGGAGCGGGGGGTACACCGGGGAGCTGTTTTTT	CASGSGGYTGELFF
TRBV20-1	TRBD2	TRBJ2-3	NA	TGCAGTGCTAGTGCTACTAGCGGGGGTTGGCCGCAGTATTTT	CSASATSGGWPQYF
TRBV6-2/TRBV6-3	TRBD1	TRBJ1-5	few	TGTGCCAGCAGACCTTACATCAGGGGGAGCAATCAGCCCCAGCATTTT	CASRPYIRGSNQPQHF
TRBV5-1	NA	TRBJ1-1	NA	TGCGCCAGCAGCACCAGATACCTGAACACTGAAGCTTTCTTT	CASSTRYLNTEAFF
TRBV6-5	TRBD1	TRBJ2-6	NA	TGTGCCAGCAGAACAGGGGCTGGGGCCAACGTCCTGACTTTC	CASRTGAGANVLTF
TRBV6-5	TRBD2	TRBJ2-3	NA	TGTGCCAGCAGTACACTAGCGGGGGTCGCAGATACGCAGTATTTT	CASSTLAGVADTQYF
TRBV7-9	NA	TRBJ2-7	few	TGTGCCAGCAGCTTAGTTGCGCCCGAGCAGTACTTC	CASSLVAPEQYF
TRBV7-2	TRBD1	TRBJ1-5	NA	TGTGCCAGCAGCTTAGTAGCGCAGGGGGATCAGCCCCAGCATTTT	CASSLVAQGDQPQHF
TRBV6-5	NA	TRBJ1-6	once	TGTGCCAGCAGACTAAGTTCGGGGGGTAATGTGGCCCTCCACTTT	CASRLSSGGNVALHF
TRBV5-1	NA	TRBJ1-1	NA	TGCGCCAGCAGCTTGGGCGCGGTCACTGAAGCTTTCTTT	CASSLGAVTEAFF
TRBV10-3	TRBD2	TRBJ2-5	NA	TGTGCCATCAGTGGCGCTAGCGGGGGGAATACCTATCAAGAGACCCAGTACTTC	CAISGASGGNTYQETQYF
TRBV30	TRBD2	TRBJ2-1	once	TGTGCCTGGAAGCGGGGGGCCTCCTACAATGAGCAGTTCTTC	CAWKRGASYNEQFF
TRBV7-9	NA	TRBJ1-1	NA	TGTGCCAGCAGCTTGCGTGGCGGAGACACTGAAGCTTTCTTT	CASSLRGGDTEAFF